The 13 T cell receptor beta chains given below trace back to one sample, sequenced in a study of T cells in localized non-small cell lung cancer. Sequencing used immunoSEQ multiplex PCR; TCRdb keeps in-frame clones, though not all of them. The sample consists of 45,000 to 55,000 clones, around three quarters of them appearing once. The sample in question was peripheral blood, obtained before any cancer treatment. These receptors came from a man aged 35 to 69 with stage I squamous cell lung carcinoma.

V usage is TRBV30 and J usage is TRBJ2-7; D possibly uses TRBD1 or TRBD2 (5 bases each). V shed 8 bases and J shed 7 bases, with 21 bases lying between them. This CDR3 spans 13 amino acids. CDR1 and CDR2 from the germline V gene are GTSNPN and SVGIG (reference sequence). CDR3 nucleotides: TGTGCCGGGACGCGTCCAGCCTTTGGGGAGCAGTACTTC. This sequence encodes CAGTRPAFGEQYF.

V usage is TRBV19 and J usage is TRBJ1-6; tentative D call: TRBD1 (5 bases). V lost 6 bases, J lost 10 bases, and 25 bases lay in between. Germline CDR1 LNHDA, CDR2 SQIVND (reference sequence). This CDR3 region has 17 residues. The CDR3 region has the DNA TGTGCCAGTAGCTCGCATAGCTCCGGGACCGGATACTCACCCCTCCACTTT. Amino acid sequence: CASSSHSSGTGYSPLHF.

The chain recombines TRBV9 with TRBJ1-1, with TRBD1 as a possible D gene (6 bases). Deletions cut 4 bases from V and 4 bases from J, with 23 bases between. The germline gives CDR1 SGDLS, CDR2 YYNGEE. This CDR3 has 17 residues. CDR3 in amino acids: CASSPADRRVGITEAFF. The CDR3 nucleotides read TGTGCCAGCAGCCCTGCCGACAGGAGAGTGGGAATCACTGAAGCTTTCTTT.

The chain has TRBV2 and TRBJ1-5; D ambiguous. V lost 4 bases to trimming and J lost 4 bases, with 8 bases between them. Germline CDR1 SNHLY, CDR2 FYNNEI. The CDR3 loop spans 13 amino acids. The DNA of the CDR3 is TGTGCCAGCAGTGTCGACTCGAATCAGCCCCAGCATTTT. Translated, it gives CASSVDSNQPQHF.

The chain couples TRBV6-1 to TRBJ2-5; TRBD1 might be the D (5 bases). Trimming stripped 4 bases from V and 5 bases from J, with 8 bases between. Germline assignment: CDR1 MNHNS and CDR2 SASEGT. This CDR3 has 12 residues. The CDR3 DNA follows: TGTGCCAGCAGTGGGGGCACTGAGACCCAGTACTTC. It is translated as CASSGGTETQYF.

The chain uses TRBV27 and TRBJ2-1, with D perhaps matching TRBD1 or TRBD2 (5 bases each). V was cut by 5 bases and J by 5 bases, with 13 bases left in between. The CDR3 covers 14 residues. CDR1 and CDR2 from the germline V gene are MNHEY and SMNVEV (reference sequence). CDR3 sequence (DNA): TGTGCCAGCAGTCCAACCGGGACCCACAATGAGCAGTTCTTC. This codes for CASSPTGTHNEQFF.

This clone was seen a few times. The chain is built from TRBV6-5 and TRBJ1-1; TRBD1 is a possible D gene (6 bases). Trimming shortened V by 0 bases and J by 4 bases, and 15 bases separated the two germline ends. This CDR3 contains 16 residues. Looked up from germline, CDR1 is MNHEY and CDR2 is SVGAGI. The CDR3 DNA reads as TGTGCCAGCAGTTACTCCGGGGGGGCTAGGGTCACTGAAGCTTTCTTT. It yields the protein CASSYSGGARVTEAFF.

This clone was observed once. CDR3 sequence (DNA): TGTGCCAGCACCCATGCTTCCCAAGAGACCCAGTACTTC. This encodes CASTHASQETQYF. The J gene is TRBJ2-5, the V gene TRBV5-4; D ambiguous. V dropped 6 bases and J dropped 1 base, with 10 bases sitting between them. The CDR3 runs to 13 residues. CDR1 is SGHNT and CDR2 is YYREEE in the germline V gene (reference sequence). Together with reference TRBV5-4 and TRBJ2-5, the CDR3 gives the full variable domain: ETGVTQSPTHLIKTRGQQVTLRCSSQSGHNTVSWYQQALGQGPQFIFQYYREEENGRGNFPPRFSGLQFPNYSSELNVNALELDDSALYLCASTHASQETQYFGPGTRLLVL.

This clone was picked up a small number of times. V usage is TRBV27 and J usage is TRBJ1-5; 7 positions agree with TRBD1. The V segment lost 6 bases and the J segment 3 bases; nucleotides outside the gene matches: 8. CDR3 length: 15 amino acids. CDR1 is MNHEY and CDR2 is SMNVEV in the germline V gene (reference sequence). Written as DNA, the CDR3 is TGTGCCAGCAGGGGGAGCAGGGGGGACAATCAGCCCCAGCATTTT. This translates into CASRGSRGDNQPQHF.

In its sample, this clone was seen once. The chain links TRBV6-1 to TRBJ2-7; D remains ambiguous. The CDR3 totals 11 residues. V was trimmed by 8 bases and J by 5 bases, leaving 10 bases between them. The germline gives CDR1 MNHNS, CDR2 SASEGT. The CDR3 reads CASVEWDEQYF. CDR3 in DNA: TGTGCCAGCGTTGAGTGGGACGAGCAGTACTTC.

The CDR3 sequence is CASSSGLAGDTQYF. CDR3 coding DNA: TGTGCCAGCTCGTCGGGACTAGCAGGGGATACGCAGTATTTT. The rearrangement uses TRBV18 and TRBJ2-3; TRBD2 matches at 9 bases. The CDR3 spans 14 residues. With 6 bases clipped from V and 6 bases from J, the junction kept 7 bases outside the gene matches. Germline V gives CDR1 KGHSH, CDR2 LQKENI.

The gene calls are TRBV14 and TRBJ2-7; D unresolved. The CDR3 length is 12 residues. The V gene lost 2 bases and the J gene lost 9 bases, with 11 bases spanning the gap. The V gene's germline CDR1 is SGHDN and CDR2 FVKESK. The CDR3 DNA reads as TGTGCCAGCAGCCAAAATGGAGTTGTGCAGTACTTC. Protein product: CASSQNGVVQYF. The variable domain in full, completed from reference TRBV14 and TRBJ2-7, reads EAGVTQFPSHSVIEKGQTVTLRCDPISGHDNLYWYRRVMGKEIKFLLHFVKESKQDESGMPNNRFLAERTGGTYSTLKVQPAELEDSGVYFCASSQNGVVQYFGPGTRLTVT.

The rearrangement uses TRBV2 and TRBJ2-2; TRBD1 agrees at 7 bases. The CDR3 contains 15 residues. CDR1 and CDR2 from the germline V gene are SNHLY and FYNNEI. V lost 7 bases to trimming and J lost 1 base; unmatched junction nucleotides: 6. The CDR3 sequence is CASTAQGRNTGELFF. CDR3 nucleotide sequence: TGTGCCAGCACAGCACAGGGGAGGAACACCGGGGAGCTGTTTTTT.